This T cell receptor (beta chain) comes out of a study of CD8 T cells in ankylosing spondylitis. Study-level points and caveats: Roughly 8 highly homologous variants made up a TCR beta motif, and this motif appeared characteristic of ankylosing spondylitis blood.

TCRdb re-analysed the 5' RACE reads in MiXCR, keeping a single row per CDR3 protein. The sample yields 270,000 or so distinct CDR3 sequences, 18% seen once. This clonotype appeared a few times. Its antigen is currently unknown. The CDR3 contains 16 residues. CDR1 MDHEN and CDR2 SYDVKM come from the germline V gene. Between the trimmed V and J ends, which lost 5 bases and 3 bases, there was a span of 19 bases. The TCR comes from a male donor with ankylosing spondylitis or in good health (not recorded which). Sequenced sample: blood, either unsorted or a sorted T cell fraction (not recorded which). The rearrangement links TRBV28 to TRBJ1-2; no clear D gene. As DNA, the CDR3 is TGTGCCAGCAGTACTAATCACCAAACTAGGTACTATGGCTACACCTTC. Residues: CASSTNHQTRYYGYTF.